This TCR beta chain was recovered during a study of identical twins. Overall study results and limits: Among beta out-of-frame sequences, excess sharing between twins appeared weaker. Cord blood's abundant beta clonotypes had fewer insertions, unlike memory repertoires. The conclusions drew on cross-sectional statistical analysis instead of tracking the same donors.

This clonotype has more than one count but fewer than ten. Antigen unknown. This CDR3 is 16 amino acids long. Between the trimmed V and J ends, which lost 10 bases and 6 bases, there was a span of 25 bases. The germline V gene encodes CDR1 MNHNS and CDR2 SASEGT. It was template switching that added a universal primer site, and there were unique molecular identifiers on the cDNA. TCRdb reanalysed the 5' RACE reads using MiXCR and keeps one entry per CDR3 protein. The sample yields about 550,000 distinct CDR3 sequences, 20% to 25% seen once. This same sample was also taken into another study, of yellow fever vaccine responses in identical twins.

Sequencing used CD4+ T cells sorted from blood. The V and J genes are TRBV6-1 and TRBJ2-1, with TRBD2 as a possible D gene (7 bases). The clonotype comes from a woman between 18 and 29 years old in good health. CDR3 sequence reads: CATVPGGREKVNEQFF. The CDR3 DNA reads as TGTGCCACCGTGCCCGGGGGGCGGGAGAAGGTCAATGAGCAGTTCTTC.